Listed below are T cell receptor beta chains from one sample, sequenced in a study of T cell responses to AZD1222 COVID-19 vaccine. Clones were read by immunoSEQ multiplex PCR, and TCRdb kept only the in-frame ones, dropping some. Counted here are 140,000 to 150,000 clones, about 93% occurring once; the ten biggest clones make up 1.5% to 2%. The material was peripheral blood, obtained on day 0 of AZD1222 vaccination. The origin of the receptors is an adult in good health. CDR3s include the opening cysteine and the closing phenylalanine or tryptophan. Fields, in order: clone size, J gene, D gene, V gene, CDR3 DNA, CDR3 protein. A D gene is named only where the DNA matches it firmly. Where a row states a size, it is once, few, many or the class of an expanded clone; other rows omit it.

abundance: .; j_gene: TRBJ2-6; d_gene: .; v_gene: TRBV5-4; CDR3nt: TGTGCCAGCAGCTCTAGCTCTGGGGCCAACGTCCTGACTTTC; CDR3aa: CASSSSSGANVLTF
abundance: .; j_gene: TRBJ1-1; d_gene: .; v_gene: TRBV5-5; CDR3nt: TGTGCCAGCAGCTTCCACGACAAGAACACTGAAGCTTTCTTT; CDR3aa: CASSFHDKNTEAFF
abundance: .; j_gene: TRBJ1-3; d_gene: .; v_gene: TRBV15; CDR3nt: TGTGCCACCAGCAGAGGGGGGGCTGGAAACACCATATATTTT; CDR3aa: CATSRGGAGNTIYF
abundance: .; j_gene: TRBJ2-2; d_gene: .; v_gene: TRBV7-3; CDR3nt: TGTGCCAGCAGCTCGACAGCTACCGGGGAGCTGTTTTTT; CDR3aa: CASSSTATGELFF
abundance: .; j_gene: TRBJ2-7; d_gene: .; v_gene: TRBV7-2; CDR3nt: TGTGCCAGCAGCTTGGACCGGGTCTCGTCCTACGAGCAGTACTTC; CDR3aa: CASSLDRVSSYEQYF
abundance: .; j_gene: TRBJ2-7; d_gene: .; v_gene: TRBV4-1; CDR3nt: TGCGCCAGCAGCCAAGGGGGCGGGGGCCTATACGAGCAGTACTTC; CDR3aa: CASSQGGGGLYEQYF
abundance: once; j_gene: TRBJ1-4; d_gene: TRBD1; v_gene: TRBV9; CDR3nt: TGTGCCAGCAGCGTCGGGTCTGGGACAGGGAGTGAAAAACTGTTTTTT; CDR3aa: CASSVGSGTGSEKLFF
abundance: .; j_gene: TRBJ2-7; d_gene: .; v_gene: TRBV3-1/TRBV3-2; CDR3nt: TGTGCCAGCAGCCAAGGCTCGGGGCAGTACTTC; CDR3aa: CASSQGSGQYF
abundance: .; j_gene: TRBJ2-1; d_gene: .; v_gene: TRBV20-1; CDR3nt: TGCAGTGCTCCGACCGGGAATGAGCAGTTCTTC; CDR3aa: CSAPTGNEQFF
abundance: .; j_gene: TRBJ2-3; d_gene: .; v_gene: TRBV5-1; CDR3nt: TGCGCCAGCACTTGGGAGCGGAGCACAGATACGCAGTATTTT; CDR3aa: CASTWERSTDTQYF
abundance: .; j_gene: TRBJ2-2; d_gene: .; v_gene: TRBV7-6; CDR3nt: TGTGCCAGCAGCTTAGCGAAAGGTCTTAGGGAGCTGTTTTTT; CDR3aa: CASSLAKGLRELFF
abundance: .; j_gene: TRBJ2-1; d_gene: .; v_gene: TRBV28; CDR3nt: TGTGCCAGCACCGGGGGGCCCCACTACAATGAGCAGTTCTTC; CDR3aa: CASTGGPHYNEQFF
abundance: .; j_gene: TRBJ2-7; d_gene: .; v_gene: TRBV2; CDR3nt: TGTGCCAGCAGTCTCGCCGAGGCCTACGAGCAGTACTTC; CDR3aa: CASSLAEAYEQYF
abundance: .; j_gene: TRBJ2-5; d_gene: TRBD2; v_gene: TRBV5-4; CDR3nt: TGTGCCAGCAGCCCGGCGGGGGGGGAGGAGACCCAGTACTTC; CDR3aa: CASSPAGGEETQYF
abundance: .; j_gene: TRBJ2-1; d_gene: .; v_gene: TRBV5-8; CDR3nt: TGTGCCAGCAGCTATATGTACAATGAGCAGTTCTTC; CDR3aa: CASSYMYNEQFF
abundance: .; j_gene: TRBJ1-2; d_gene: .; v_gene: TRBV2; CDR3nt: TGTGCCAGCAGTGAGGGGGGTGGCTATGGCTACACCTTC; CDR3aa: CASSEGGGYGYTF
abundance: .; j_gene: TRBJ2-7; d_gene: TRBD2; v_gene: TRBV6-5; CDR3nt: TGTGCCAGCACGAGGGGTCTAGCGGGGGTGGAAGAGCAGTACTTC; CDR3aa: CASTRGLAGVEEQYF
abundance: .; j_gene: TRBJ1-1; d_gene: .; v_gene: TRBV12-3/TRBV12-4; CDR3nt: TGTGCCAGCACCCAAAGTGGAACTGAAGCTTTCTTT; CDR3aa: CASTQSGTEAFF
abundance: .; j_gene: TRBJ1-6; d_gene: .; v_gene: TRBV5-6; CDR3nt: TGTGCCCGCCGCGGGGGGGCAGGGGTCACTTCACCCCTCCACTTT; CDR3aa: CARRGGAGVTSPLHF
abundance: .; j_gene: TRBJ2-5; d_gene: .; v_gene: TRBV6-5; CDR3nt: TGTGCCAGCAGTTACTCGATGGCTCCACCTCAAGAGACCCAGTACTTC; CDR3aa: CASSYSMAPPQETQYF
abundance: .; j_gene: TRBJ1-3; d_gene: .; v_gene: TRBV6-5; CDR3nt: TGTGCCAGCAGTTACCAAGACACCATATATTTT; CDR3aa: CASSYQDTIYF
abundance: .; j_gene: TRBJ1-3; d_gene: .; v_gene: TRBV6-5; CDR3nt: TGTGCCAGCCGCGACCCGACAGGTTCTGGAAACACCATATATTTT; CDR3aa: CASRDPTGSGNTIYF
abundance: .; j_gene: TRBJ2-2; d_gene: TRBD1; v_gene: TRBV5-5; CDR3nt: TGTGCCAGCAGCTTGATTCGGGACAGCCTGAACACCGGGGAGCTGTTTTTT; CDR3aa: CASSLIRDSLNTGELFF
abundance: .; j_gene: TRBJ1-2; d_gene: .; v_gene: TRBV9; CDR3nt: TGTGCCAGCAGCCCATTTGGAGGAGCTAACTATGGCTACACCTTC; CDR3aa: CASSPFGGANYGYTF
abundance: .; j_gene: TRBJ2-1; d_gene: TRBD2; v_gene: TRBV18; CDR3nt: TGTGCCAGCTCACCACTTATTACCGGGACTAGCAGGAGTGAGCAGTTCTTC; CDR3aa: CASSPLITGTSRSEQFF
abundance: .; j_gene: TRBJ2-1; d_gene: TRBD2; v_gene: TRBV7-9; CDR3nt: TGTGCCAGCAGCTTAGGCACTAGCGCCTCGGGGTTAGGGCAGTTCTTC; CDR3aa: CASSLGTSASGLGQFF
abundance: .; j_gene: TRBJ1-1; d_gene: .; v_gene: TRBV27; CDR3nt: TGTGCCAGCAGTTTTGGGCGGACACTGATGAACACTGAAGCTTTCTTT; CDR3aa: CASSFGRTLMNTEAFF
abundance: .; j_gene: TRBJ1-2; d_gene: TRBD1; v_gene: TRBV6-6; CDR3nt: TGTGCCAGCAGTAGTCTCCTATCGGGACAGGTCTATGGCTACACCTTC; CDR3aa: CASSSLLSGQVYGYTF
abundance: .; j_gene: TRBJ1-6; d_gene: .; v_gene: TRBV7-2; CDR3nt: TGTGCCAGCAGGTCCCGGGGACAAACGAATTCACCCCTCCACTTT; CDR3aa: CASRSRGQTNSPLHF
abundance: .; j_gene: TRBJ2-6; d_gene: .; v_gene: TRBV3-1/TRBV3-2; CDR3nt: TGTGCCAGCAGCCGATCCTCTGGGGCCAACGTCCTGACTTTC; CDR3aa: CASSRSSGANVLTF
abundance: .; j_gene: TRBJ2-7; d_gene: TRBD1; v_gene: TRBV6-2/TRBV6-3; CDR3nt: TGTGCCAGCAGTCCCTACCGGGACAGGGGGGGCGAGCAGTACTTC; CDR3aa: CASSPYRDRGGEQYF
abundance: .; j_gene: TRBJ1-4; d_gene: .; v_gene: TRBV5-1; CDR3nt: TGCGCCAGCAGCCGAATAACAGGGCCTAATGAAAAACTGTTTTTT; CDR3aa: CASSRITGPNEKLFF
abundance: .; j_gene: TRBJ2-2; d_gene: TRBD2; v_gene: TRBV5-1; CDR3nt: TGCGCCAGCAGCCGATCCACTAGCGGGGGCGACACCGGGGAGCTGTTTTTT; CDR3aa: CASSRSTSGGDTGELFF
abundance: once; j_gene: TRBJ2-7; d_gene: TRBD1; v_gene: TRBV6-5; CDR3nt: TGTGCCAGCGGGGGACAGGCCTACGAGCAGTACTTC; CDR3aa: CASGGQAYEQYF
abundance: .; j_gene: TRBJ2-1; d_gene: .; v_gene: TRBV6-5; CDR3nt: TGTGCCAGCGGAAGGCAGGGCTCCTACAATGAGCAGTTCTTC; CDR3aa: CASGRQGSYNEQFF
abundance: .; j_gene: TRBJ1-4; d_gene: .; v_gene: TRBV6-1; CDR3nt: TGTGCCAGCAGTGACCAGTCCGGGGGGAATGAAAAACTGTTTTTT; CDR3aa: CASSDQSGGNEKLFF
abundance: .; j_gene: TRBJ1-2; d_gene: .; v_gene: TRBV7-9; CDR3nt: TGTGCCAGCAGCCTGGACATAATCTATGGCTACACCTTC; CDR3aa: CASSLDIIYGYTF
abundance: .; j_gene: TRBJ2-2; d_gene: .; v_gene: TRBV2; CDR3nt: TGTGCCAGCAGTGGGGGGGCCGACACCGGGGAGCTGTTTTTT; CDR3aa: CASSGGADTGELFF
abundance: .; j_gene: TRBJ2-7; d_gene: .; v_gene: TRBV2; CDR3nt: TGTGCGAGCCGATTGAGGGTTCGGTCGGGTGAGGAGCAGTACTTC; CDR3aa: CASRLRVRSGEEQYF
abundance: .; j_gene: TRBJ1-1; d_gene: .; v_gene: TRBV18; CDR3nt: TGTGCCAGCTCGCCCGCGGGACTGAACACTGAAGCTTTCTTT; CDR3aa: CASSPAGLNTEAFF
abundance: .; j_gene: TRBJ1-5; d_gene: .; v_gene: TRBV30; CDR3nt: TGTGCCTGGAGTGACAACAGGGATCAGCCCCAGCATTTT; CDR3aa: CAWSDNRDQPQHF
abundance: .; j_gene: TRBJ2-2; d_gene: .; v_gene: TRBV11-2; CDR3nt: TGTGCCAGCAGTTTCGACCAAATCGGGAACACCGGGGAGCTGTTTTTT; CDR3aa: CASSFDQIGNTGELFF
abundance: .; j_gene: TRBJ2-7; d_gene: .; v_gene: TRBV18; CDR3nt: TGTGCCAGCTCACCAGGCAGGCCGGATAGGGGGTACGAGCAGTACTTC; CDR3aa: CASSPGRPDRGYEQYF